This T cell receptor (beta chain) comes out of a study of blood T cell repertoires in COVID-19. The overall study: Sources were T cells, B-cell-depleted T cells, or PBMCs; the material itself was cDNA or gDNA.

The repertoire was sequenced with immunoSEQ multiplex PCR; TCRdb's copy has only in-frame clones and lacks some. This table holds 150,000 to 200,000 clones, approximately 80% found once. This clone was counted once. Germline V lookup: CDR1 LGHDT, CDR2 YNNKEL (reference sequence). CDR3 length: 14 amino acids. V lost 4 bases to trimming and J lost 7 bases; unmatched junction nucleotides: 3. The sequenced material came from peripheral blood. The chain recombines TRBV3-1 (or the pseudogene TRBV3-2) with TRBJ1-6, with 8 positions matching TRBD1. This clonotype was sampled from a human donor in a cohort sampled during active COVID-19. CDR3 protein: CASSPGGGNSPLHF. CDR3 sequence (DNA): TGTGCCAGCAGCCCAGGGGGCGGCAATTCACCCCTCCACTTT.